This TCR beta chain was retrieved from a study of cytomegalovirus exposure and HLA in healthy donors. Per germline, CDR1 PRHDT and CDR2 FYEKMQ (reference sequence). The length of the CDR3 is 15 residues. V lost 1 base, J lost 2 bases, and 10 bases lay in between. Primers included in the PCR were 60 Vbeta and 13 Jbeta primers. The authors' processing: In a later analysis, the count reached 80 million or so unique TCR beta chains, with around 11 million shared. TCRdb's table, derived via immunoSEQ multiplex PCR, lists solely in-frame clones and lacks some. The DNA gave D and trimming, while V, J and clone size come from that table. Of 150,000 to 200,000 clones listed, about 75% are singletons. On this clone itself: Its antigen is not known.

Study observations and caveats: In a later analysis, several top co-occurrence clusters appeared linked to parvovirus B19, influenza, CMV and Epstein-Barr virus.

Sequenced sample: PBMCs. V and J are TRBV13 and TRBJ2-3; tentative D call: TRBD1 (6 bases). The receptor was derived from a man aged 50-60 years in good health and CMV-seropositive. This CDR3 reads CASSLEGDPTDTQYF. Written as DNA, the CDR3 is TGTGCCAGCAGCTTAGAGGGGGACCCCACAGATACGCAGTATTTT.